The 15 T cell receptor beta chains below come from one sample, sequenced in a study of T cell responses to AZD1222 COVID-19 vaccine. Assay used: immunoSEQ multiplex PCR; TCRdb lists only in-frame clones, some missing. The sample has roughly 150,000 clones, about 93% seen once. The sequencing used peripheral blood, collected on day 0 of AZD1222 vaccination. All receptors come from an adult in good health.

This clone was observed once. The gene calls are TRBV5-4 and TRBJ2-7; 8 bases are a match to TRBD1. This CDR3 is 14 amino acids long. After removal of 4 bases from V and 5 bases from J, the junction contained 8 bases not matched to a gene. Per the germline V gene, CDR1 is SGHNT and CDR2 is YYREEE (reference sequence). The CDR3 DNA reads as TGTGCCAGCAGCCGGGACAGGTCGGGGGACGAGCAGTACTTC. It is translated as CASSRDRSGDEQYF.

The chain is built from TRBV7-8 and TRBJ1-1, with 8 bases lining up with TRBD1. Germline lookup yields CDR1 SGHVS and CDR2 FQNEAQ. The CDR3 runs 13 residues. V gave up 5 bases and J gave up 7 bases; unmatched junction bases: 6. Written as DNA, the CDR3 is TGTGCCAGCAGCGCCCGGGACAGGAGTGAAGCTTTCTTT. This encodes CASSARDRSEAFF.

The CDR3 reads CASSLGDTNYGYTF. Here the CDR3 DNA reads TGTGCCAGCAGCTTAGGGGACACCAACTATGGCTACACCTTC. This chain links TRBV7-9 with TRBJ1-2; tentatively, D is TRBD1 (6 bases). With 1 base removed from V and 2 bases from J, the gap between germline ends came to 8 bases. The CDR3 extends over 14 amino acids. Germline CDR1 reads SEHNR; CDR2 reads FQNEAQ (reference sequence).

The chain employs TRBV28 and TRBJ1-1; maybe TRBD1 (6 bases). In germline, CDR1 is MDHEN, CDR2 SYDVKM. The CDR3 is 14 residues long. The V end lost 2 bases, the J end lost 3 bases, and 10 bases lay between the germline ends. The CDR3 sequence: CASSLARGDTEAFF. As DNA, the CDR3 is TGTGCCAGCAGTTTAGCCAGGGGCGACACTGAAGCTTTCTTT.

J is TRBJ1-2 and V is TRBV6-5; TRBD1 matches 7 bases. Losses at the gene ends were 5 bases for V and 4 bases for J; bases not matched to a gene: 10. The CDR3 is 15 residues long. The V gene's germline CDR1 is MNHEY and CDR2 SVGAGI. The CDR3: CASSTRQGGGYGYTF. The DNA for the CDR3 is TGTGCCAGCAGTACCCGACAGGGCGGGGGCTATGGCTACACCTTC.

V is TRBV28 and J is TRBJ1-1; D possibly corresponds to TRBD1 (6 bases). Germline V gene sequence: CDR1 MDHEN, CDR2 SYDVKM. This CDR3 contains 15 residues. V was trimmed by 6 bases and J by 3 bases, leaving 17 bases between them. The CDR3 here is CASRRHRAVYTEAFF. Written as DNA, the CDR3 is TGTGCCAGCAGAAGACACAGGGCGGTATACACTGAAGCTTTCTTT.

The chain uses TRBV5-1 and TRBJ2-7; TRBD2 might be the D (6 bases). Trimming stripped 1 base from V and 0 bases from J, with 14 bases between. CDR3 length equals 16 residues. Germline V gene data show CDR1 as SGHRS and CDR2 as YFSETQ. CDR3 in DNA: TGCGCCAGCAGCTTGTCTCTAACGGGAGCCTCCTACGAGCAGTACTTC. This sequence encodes CASSLSLTGASYEQYF.

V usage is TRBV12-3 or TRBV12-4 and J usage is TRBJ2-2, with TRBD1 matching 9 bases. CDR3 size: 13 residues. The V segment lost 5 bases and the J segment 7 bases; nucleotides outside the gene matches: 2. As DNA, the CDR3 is TGTGCCAGCAGTACAGGGGGCGGCGGGGAGCTGTTTTTT. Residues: CASSTGGGGELFF.

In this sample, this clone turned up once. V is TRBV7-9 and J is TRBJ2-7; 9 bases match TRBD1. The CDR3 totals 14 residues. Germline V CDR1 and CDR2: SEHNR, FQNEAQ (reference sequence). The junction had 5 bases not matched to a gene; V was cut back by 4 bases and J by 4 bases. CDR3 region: CASSSPGQGYEQYF. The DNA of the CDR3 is TGTGCCAGCAGCTCCCCGGGACAGGGTTACGAGCAGTACTTC.

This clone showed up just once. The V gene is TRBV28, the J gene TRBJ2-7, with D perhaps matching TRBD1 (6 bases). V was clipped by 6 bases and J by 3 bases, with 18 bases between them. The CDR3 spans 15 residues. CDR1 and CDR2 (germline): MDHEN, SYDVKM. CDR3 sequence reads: CASSRPGTKNYEQYF. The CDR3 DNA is TGTGCCAGCAGCCGACCCGGGACAAAAAACTACGAGCAGTACTTC.

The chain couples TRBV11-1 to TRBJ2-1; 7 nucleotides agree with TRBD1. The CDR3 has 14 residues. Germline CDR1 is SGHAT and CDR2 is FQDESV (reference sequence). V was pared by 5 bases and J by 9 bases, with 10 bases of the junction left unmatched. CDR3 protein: CASSQVDRVGEQFF. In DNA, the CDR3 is TGTGCCAGCAGCCAGGTCGACAGGGTTGGTGAGCAGTTCTTC.

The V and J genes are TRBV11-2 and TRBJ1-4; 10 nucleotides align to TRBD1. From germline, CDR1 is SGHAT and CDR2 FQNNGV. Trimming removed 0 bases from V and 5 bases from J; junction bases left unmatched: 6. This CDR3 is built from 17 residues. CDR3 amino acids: CASSLESGTGANEKLFF. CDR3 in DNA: TGTGCCAGCAGCTTAGAGTCCGGGACAGGGGCCAATGAAAAACTGTTTTTT. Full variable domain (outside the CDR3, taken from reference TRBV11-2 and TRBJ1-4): EAGVAQSPRYKIIEKRQSVAFWCNPISGHATLYWYQQILGQGPKLLIQFQNNGVVDDSQLPKDRFSAERLKGVDSTLKIQPAKLEDSAVYLCASSLESGTGANEKLFFGSGTQLSVL.

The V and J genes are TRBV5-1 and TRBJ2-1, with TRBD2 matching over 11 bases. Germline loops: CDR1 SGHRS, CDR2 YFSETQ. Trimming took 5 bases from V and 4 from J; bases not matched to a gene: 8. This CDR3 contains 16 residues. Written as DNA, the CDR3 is TGCGCCAGCAGGCCCCCGGGACTAGCGGTATACAATGAGCAGTTCTTC. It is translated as CASRPPGLAVYNEQFF.

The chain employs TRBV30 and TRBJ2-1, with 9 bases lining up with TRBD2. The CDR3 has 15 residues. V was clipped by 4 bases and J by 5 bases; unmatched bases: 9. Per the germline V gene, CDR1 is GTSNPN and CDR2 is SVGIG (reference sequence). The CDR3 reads CAWTSGGRVNNEQFF. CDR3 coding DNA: TGTGCCTGGACGTCGGGCGGGAGGGTGAACAATGAGCAGTTCTTC.

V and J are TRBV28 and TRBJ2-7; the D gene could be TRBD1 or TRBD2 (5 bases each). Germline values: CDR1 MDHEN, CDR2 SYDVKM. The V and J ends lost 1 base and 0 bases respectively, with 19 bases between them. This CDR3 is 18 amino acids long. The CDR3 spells CASSLSDITGTDSYEQYF. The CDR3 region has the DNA TGTGCCAGCAGTTTATCTGACATAACCGGGACGGACTCCTACGAGCAGTACTTC.